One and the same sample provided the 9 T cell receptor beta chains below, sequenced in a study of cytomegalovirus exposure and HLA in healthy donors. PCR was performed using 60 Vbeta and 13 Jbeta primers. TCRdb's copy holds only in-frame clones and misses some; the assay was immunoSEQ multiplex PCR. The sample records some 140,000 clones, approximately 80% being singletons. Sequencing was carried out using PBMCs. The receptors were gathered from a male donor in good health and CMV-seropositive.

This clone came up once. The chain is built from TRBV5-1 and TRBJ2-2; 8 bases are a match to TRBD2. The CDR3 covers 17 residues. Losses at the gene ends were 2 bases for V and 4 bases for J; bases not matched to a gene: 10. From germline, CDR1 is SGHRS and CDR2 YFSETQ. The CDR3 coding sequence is TGCGCCAGCAGCTTAGGGGACGTACTAGCGGCCACCGGGGAGCTGTTTTTT. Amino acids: CASSLGDVLAATGELFF.

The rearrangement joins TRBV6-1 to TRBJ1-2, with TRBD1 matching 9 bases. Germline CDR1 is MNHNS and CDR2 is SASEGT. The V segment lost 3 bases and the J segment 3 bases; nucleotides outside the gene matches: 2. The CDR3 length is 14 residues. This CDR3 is CASSEDRGDYGYTF. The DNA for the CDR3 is TGTGCCAGCAGTGAGGACAGGGGCGACTATGGCTACACCTTC.

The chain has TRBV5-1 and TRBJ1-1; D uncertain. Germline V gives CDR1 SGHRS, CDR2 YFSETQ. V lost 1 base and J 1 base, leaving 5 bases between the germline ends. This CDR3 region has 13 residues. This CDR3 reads CASSLNRNTEAFF. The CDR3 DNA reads TGCGCCAGCAGCTTGAACAGGAACACTGAAGCTTTCTTT.

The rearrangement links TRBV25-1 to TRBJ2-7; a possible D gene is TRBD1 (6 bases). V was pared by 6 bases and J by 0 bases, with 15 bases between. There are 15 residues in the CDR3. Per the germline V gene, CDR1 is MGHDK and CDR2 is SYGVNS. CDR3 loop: CASSRTAPYSYEQYF. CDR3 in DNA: TGTGCCAGCAGCCGGACAGCGCCGTACTCCTACGAGCAGTACTTC.

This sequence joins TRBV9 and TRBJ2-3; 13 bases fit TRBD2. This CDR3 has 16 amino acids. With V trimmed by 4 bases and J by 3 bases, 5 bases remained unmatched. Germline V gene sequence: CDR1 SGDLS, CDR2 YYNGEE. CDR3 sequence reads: CASSLTSGGPTDTQYF. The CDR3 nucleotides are TGTGCCAGCAGCCTGACTAGCGGGGGGCCTACAGATACGCAGTATTTT.

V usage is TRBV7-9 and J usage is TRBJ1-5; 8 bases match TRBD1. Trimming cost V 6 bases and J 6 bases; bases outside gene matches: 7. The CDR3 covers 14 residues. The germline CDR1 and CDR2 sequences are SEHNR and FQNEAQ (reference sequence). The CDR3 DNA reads TGTGCCAGCAGATCGGACAGGGATAGTCAGCCCCAGCATTTT. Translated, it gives CASRSDRDSQPQHF.

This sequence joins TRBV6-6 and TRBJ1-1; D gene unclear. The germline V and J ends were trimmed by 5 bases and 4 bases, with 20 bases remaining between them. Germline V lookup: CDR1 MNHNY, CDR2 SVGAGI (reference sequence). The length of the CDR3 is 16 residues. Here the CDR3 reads CASSRALTGEGTEAFF. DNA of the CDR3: TGTGCCAGCAGTCGAGCCTTGACCGGTGAGGGCACTGAAGCTTTCTTT.

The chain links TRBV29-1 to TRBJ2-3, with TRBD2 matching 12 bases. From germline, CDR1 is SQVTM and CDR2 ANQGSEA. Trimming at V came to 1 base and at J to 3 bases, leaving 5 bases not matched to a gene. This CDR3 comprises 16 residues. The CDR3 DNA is TGCAGCGTTGAAGGGCTAGCGGGAGGGCCAACAGATACGCAGTATTTT. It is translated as CSVEGLAGGPTDTQYF.

The CDR3 sequence: CASTPGVDNTEAFF. The CDR3 region has the DNA TGTGCCAGCACCCCAGGGGTCGACAACACTGAAGCTTTCTTT. The chain is built from TRBV5-5 and TRBJ1-1, with TRBD1 as a possible D gene (6 bases). In germline, CDR1 is SGHKS, CDR2 YYEKEE (reference sequence). The V and J ends lost 6 bases and 2 bases respectively, with 14 bases between them. This CDR3 is 14 amino acids long. The whole variable domain, remainder taken from reference TRBV5-5 and TRBJ1-1, is DAGVTQSPTHLIKTRGQQVTLRCSPISGHKSVSWYQQVLGQGPQFIFQYYEKEERGRGNFPDRFSARQFPNYSSELNVNALLLGDSALYLCASTPGVDNTEAFFGQGTRLTVV.